The sample holds a few counts of the clone carrying this T cell receptor (beta chain). Antigen: not known. The primer mix had 60 Vbeta and 13 Jbeta primers. How the authors handled the data: Later analysis identified tens of millions of unique TCR beta chains, approximately 10 million shared. Libraries were prepared by immunoSEQ multiplex PCR; TCRdb keeps only in-frame clonotypes and omits some of them. Clonal size and the V and J genes are those of that table, whereas D and trimming came from the DNA. Among 150,000 to 170,000 clones listed, under 80% were seen once. The data belong to a study of cytomegalovirus exposure and HLA in healthy donors. Findings and caveats of the study: As a later analysis showed, several of the most significant clusters appeared to be linked to common viral pathogens.

The germline V gene has CDR1 MNHNS and CDR2 SASEGT. This CDR3 spans 14 amino acids. With V trimmed by 3 bases and J by 6 bases, 7 bases remained unmatched. Sequenced input: PBMCs. The TCR sequence derives from a man aged 25-40 years in good health and CMV-seronegative. The chain links TRBV6-1 to TRBJ2-7; 8 bases map to TRBD1. CDR3 loop: CASSDQDRVSEQYF. The CDR3 DNA sequence: TGTGCCAGCAGTGACCAGGACAGGGTCTCCGAGCAGTACTTC.